This entry lists 19 T cell receptor beta chains sequenced from one sample in a study of PD-1 blockade in classical Hodgkin lymphoma. There was relapse after autologous stem cell transplantation in every patient, and there was variation in brentuximab vedotin exposure. Produced via immunoSEQ multiplex PCR; TCRdb's table is partial and in-frame only. The top ten hold 15% of the sample, which has over 25,000 clones, roughly 70% seen once. Sequencing used peripheral blood mononuclear cells (PBMCs), obtained before the second cycle of nivolumab. These receptors were collected from a human donor with classical Hodgkin lymphoma.

The chain uses TRBV10-3 and TRBJ2-1, with a tentative D call TRBD2 (6 bases). In germline, CDR1 is ENHRY, CDR2 SYGVKD. The CDR3 runs to 16 residues. The V gene lost 6 bases and the J gene lost 4 bases, with 19 bases spanning the gap. CDR3 coding DNA: TGTGCCATCAGCGAGCTGGGACTGGGTGGATACAATGAGCAGTTCTTC. This translates into CAISELGLGGYNEQFF.

CDR3 DNA sequence: TGTGCCAGTAGCCCCTGGGGGGCAGGTTTGGACATTCAGTACTTC. This gives the protein CASSPWGAGLDIQYF. The chain uses TRBV19 and TRBJ2-4; D may be TRBD1 or TRBD2 (6 bases each). The V end was cut by 6 bases, the J end by 8 bases, with 20 bases between. Germline CDR1 LNHDA, CDR2 SQIVND (reference sequence). The CDR3 sequence is 15 residues long.

The chain has TRBV4-3 and TRBJ1-2; 12 nucleotides match TRBD1. The V and J ends lost 5 bases and 6 bases, in that order; junction bases with no gene match: 4. From germline, CDR1 is LGHNA and CDR2 YSLEER. This CDR3 spans 14 amino acids. The CDR3 region has the DNA TGCGCCAGCAGCAGGGGACAGGGGGCGGATGGCTACACCTTC. Protein product: CASSRGQGADGYTF.

The chain employs TRBV28 and TRBJ1-5; D may be TRBD1 (5 bases). CDR1 is MDHEN and CDR2 is SYDVKM in the germline V gene. V was shortened by 7 bases and J by 4 bases, with 8 bases between the two germline ends. CDR3 size: 12 residues. CDR3 residues: CASNAGNQPQHF. In nucleotides, the CDR3 is TGTGCCAGCAACGCAGGGAATCAGCCCCAGCATTTT.

This chain uses TRBV5-6 with TRBJ2-2; no reliable D call. The CDR3 spans 15 residues. V lost 2 bases and J lost 1, with 9 bases in between. Germline CDR1 is SGHDT and CDR2 is YYEEEE. CDR3 region: CASSFFGRNTGELFF. The CDR3 DNA reads TGTGCCAGCAGCTTCTTCGGACGGAACACCGGGGAGCTGTTTTTT. The entire variable domain, with the rest obtained from reference TRBV5-6 and TRBJ2-2, is as follows: DAGVTQSPTHLIKTRGQQVTLRCSPKSGHDTVSWYQQALGQGPQFIFQYYEEEERQRGNFPDRFSGHQFPNYSSELNVNALLLGDSALYLCASSFFGRNTGELFFGEGSRLTVL.

The sample holds a few counts of this clone. The rearrangement joins TRBV9 to TRBJ1-3; D is unclear. CDR3 length: 15 amino acids. Germline CDR1 is SGDLS and CDR2 is YYNGEE. The V and J ends lost 0 bases and 2 bases respectively, with 9 bases between them. The CDR3: CASSVDLEPGNTIYF. The CDR3 DNA sequence: TGTGCCAGCAGCGTAGATCTAGAACCTGGAAACACCATATATTTT.

V is TRBV13 and J is TRBJ1-2, with D perhaps TRBD1 (5 bases). With 2 bases removed from V and 2 bases from J, the gap between germline ends came to 15 bases. Germline CDR1 is PRHDT and CDR2 is FYEKMQ (reference sequence). The CDR3 covers 16 residues. The CDR3 protein is CASSLSTGQVNYGYTF. CDR3 coding DNA: TGTGCCAGCAGCTTAAGTACGGGGCAGGTAAACTATGGCTACACCTTC.

This chain connects TRBV7-2 to TRBJ2-1, with no clear D. There are 11 residues in the CDR3. V was shortened by 6 bases and J by 8 bases, with 8 bases between the two germline ends. Germline V gene data show CDR1 as SGHTA and CDR2 as FQGNSA. The CDR3 nucleotides read TGTGCCAGCAGACTAATCGATGAGCAGTTCTTC. It codes for CASRLIDEQFF. Based on the CDR3 plus reference TRBV7-2 and TRBJ2-1, the full variable domain is GAGVSQSPSNKVTEKGKDVELRCDPISGHTALYWYRQSLGQGLEFLIYFQGNSAPDKSGLPSDRFSAERTGGSVSTLTIQRTQQEDSAVYLCASRLIDEQFFGPGTRLTVL.

This sequence joins TRBV7-9 and TRBJ1-2, with 9 bases matching TRBD1. CDR1 SEHNR and CDR2 FQNEAQ come from the germline V gene (reference sequence). Losses at the gene ends were 6 bases for V and 8 bases for J; bases not matched to a gene: 7. This CDR3 is 13 amino acids long. The CDR3 DNA follows: TGTGCCAGCAGGTGGGACAGGGTCGAAGGCTACACCTTC. This codes for CASRWDRVEGYTF.

This chain connects TRBV9 to TRBJ2-7; the D is unclear. Trimming removed 2 bases from V and 3 bases from J, with 9 bases in between. The CDR3 extends over 13 amino acids. CDR1 is SGDLS, CDR2 YYNGEE, per germline. The CDR3 nucleotides read TGTGCCAGCAGCGTCGACCTATTCTACGAGCAGTACTTC. It codes for CASSVDLFYEQYF.

The chain is built from TRBV28 and TRBJ2-3; tentative D call: TRBD1 (6 bases). V gave up 5 bases and J gave up 1 base, with 16 bases separating them. The V gene's germline CDR1 is MDHEN and CDR2 SYDVKM. The CDR3 runs 16 residues. CDR3 loop: CASSPTGEGGTDTQYF. DNA of the CDR3: TGTGCCAGCAGTCCGACGGGCGAGGGGGGCACAGATACGCAGTATTTT.

This clone was observed a few times. The genes are TRBV5-5 and TRBJ2-7, with a tentative D call TRBD2 (6 bases). Germline assignment: CDR1 SGHKS and CDR2 YYEKEE (reference sequence). Deletions cut 3 bases from V and 9 bases from J, with 22 bases between. The CDR3 is 15 amino acids. Here the CDR3 DNA reads TGTGCCAGCAGCTACTACCAGGTTACCGGGGGAGGGCAGTACTTC. This encodes CASSYYQVTGGGQYF.

The V call is TRBV6-1, the J call TRBJ1-4; 7 bases fit TRBD1. CDR1 is MNHNS, CDR2 SASEGT, per germline. J gave up 3 bases and V 6 bases, and 7 bases lay outside the gene matches. This CDR3 comprises 15 residues. CDR3 residues: CASSATGTANEKLFF. The CDR3 DNA follows: TGTGCCAGCAGCGCTACCGGGACAGCTAATGAAAAACTGTTTTTT.

This clone was observed a few times. V is TRBV5-1 and J is TRBJ2-5; D possibly corresponds to TRBD1 (5 bases). Trimming stripped 0 bases from V and 5 bases from J, with 11 bases between. Germline V lookup: CDR1 SGHRS, CDR2 YFSETQ. The CDR3 is 14 residues long. DNA for the CDR3: TGCGCCAGCAGCTTGGGACAGATGAGCGAGACCCAGTACTTC. Encoded protein: CASSLGQMSETQYF.

This chain joins TRBV19 and TRBJ1-1; a weak D match, TRBD1 (6 bases). Germline-derived CDR1 and CDR2 are LNHDA and SQIVND (reference sequence). Trimming removed 5 bases from V and 1 base from J, with 8 bases in between. The CDR3 runs to 13 residues. The CDR3 reads CASSYRENTEAFF. The CDR3 coding sequence is TGTGCCAGTAGTTACAGGGAGAACACTGAAGCTTTCTTT. The whole variable domain, remainder taken from reference TRBV19 and TRBJ1-1, is DGGITQSPKYLFRKEGQNVTLSCEQNLNHDAMYWYRQDPGQGLRLIYYSQIVNDFQKGDIAEGYSVSREKKESFPLTVTSAQKNPTAFYLCASSYRENTEAFFGQGTRLTVV.

The J gene is TRBJ1-1, the V gene TRBV29-1; 7 bases agree with TRBD1. V was pared by 7 bases and J by 7 bases, with 15 bases of the junction left unmatched. The CDR3 is 14 residues long. From germline, CDR1 is SQVTM and CDR2 ANQGSEA. CDR3 amino acids: CSGQKGGQWGEAFF. CDR3 coding DNA: TGCAGCGGCCAAAAAGGGGGCCAATGGGGTGAAGCTTTCTTT.

The chain joins TRBV9 to TRBJ1-4, with 10 bases aligning to TRBD1. V shed 4 bases and J 1 base; nucleotides not matched to a gene: 4. Germline V gene lookup returns CDR1 SGDLS and CDR2 YYNGEE. The CDR3 length is 16 residues. This CDR3 reads CASSRQGAQTNEKLFF. In nucleotides, the CDR3 is TGTGCCAGCAGCAGACAGGGGGCGCAAACTAATGAAAAACTGTTTTTT.

V is TRBV10-3 and J is TRBJ2-5, with no clear D. The germline V gene has CDR1 ENHRY and CDR2 SYGVKD. V dropped 10 bases and J dropped 2 bases, with 11 bases sitting between them. The CDR3 runs 12 residues. The CDR3 region has the DNA TGTGCCACGCATAACCCACAAGAGACCCAGTACTTC. It specifies CATHNPQETQYF.

The V gene is TRBV27, the J gene TRBJ2-1, with D possibly being TRBD1 or TRBD2 (6 bases each). Germline loops: CDR1 MNHEY, CDR2 SMNVEV (reference sequence). Trimming shortened V by 2 bases and J by 12 bases, and 14 bases separated the two germline ends. The CDR3 is made up of 13 amino acids. CDR3 sequence (DNA): TGTGCCAGCAGTTTAGGGGGGCTCTTGGGGCAGTTCTTC. Translating gives CASSLGGLLGQFF.